The 25 T cell receptor beta chains below come from one sample, sequenced in a study of patients and donors after allogeneic stem cell transplantation. TCRdb itself ran the RT-PCR reads through MiXCR, one entry per CDR3 protein. Here the sample spans around 170,000 distinct CDR3 sequences, roughly 22% being singletons. The sample comprised blood, either unsorted or a sorted T cell fraction (not recorded which). Source of these receptors: a human donor who was either an allogeneic HSCT recipient or a stem cell or donor lymphocyte infusion donor (not recorded which). It is not recorded whose cells these are; they may come from a transplant donor.

This clonotype has only a few counts. This chain joins TRBV24-1 and TRBJ1-1; D uncertain. This CDR3 region has 14 residues. Trimming shortened V by 4 bases and J by 1 base, and 9 bases separated the two germline ends. The germline gives CDR1 KGHDR, CDR2 SFDVKD. The CDR3 region is CATSDAGKNTEAFF. The DNA for the CDR3 is TGTGCCACCAGTGACGCCGGGAAGAACACTGAAGCTTTCTTT.

This clonotype was recorded a few times. The J gene is TRBJ2-4, the V gene TRBV20-1; 9 bases fit TRBD1. The V and J ends lost 5 bases and 4 bases, in that order; junction bases with no gene match: 3. Looked up from germline, CDR1 is DFQATT and CDR2 is SNEGSKA (reference sequence). The CDR3 has 13 amino acids. The CDR3 reads CSADRGAKNIQYF. CDR3 nucleotides: TGCAGTGCTGACAGGGGGGCTAAAAACATTCAGTACTTC.

This rearrangement joins TRBV3-1 to TRBJ2-3; D remains unclear. Trimming removed 3 bases at V and 2 bases at J, with 21 bases between. The CDR3 is made up of 18 amino acids. The germline V gene has CDR1 LGHDT and CDR2 YNNKEL (reference sequence). The CDR3 is CASSQFYSYIPPTDTQYF. In nucleotides, the CDR3 is TGTGCCAGCAGCCAGTTCTATAGTTATATCCCCCCCACAGATACGCAGTATTTT.

This clonotype was recorded a few times. The chain is built from TRBV29-1 and TRBJ2-5; 11 bases match TRBD2. The junction had 7 bases not matched to a gene; V was cut back by 0 bases and J by 4 bases. The V gene's germline CDR1 is SQVTM and CDR2 ANQGSEA. This CDR3 contains 16 residues. The CDR3 is CSVEDLLAGGVETQYF. The CDR3 coding sequence is TGCAGCGTTGAAGATCTGCTAGCGGGGGGTGTAGAGACCCAGTACTTC.

The chain links TRBV7-3 to TRBJ2-1, with D maybe TRBD2 (5 bases). This CDR3 has 15 amino acids. Germline V gene sequence: CDR1 SGHTA, CDR2 FQGTGA. The ends were cut back, 5 bases at V and 7 bases at J, with 18 bases in the middle. The CDR3 DNA reads as TGTGCCAGCAGCCCGTCCGGGTCCCCGGGGAATGAGCAGTTCTTC. This gives the protein CASSPSGSPGNEQFF.

This clonotype appeared many times. The chain employs TRBV5-1 and TRBJ1-1; 11 bases are a match to TRBD1. V shed 4 bases and J 4 bases; nucleotides not matched to a gene: 6. CDR1 SGHRS and CDR2 YFSETQ come from the germline V gene. This CDR3 spans 15 amino acids. CDR3 residues: CASSLGDRGATEAFF. CDR3 DNA: TGCGCCAGCAGCCTAGGGGACAGGGGGGCCACTGAAGCTTTCTTT.

This chain joins TRBV20-1 and TRBJ1-2; D gene uncertain. The V gene's germline CDR1 is DFQATT and CDR2 SNEGSKA (reference sequence). V dropped 0 bases and J dropped 5 bases, with 22 bases sitting between them. The CDR3 is 17 amino acids. In nucleotides, the CDR3 is TGCAGTGCTAGAGATCCATCCCCCACTAATACACATTATGGCTACACCTTC. This gives the protein CSARDPSPTNTHYGYTF.

This clonotype was counted only a few times. The chain uses TRBV12-3 or TRBV12-4 and TRBJ1-2, with TRBD1 as a possible D gene (6 bases). This CDR3 spans 12 amino acids. V lost 10 bases and J 5 bases, leaving 14 bases between the germline ends. The CDR3 nucleotides are TGTGCCACTTCGGACAGAGATTATGGCTACACCTTC. This encodes CATSDRDYGYTF.

The chain couples TRBV20-1 to TRBJ1-1, with D uncertain. This CDR3 comprises 15 residues. Trimming left V 0 bases short and J 1 base short, with 12 bases between. Germline V gene data show CDR1 as DFQATT and CDR2 as SNEGSKA (reference sequence). The CDR3 sequence is CSARDGRKGNTEAFF. DNA of the CDR3: TGCAGTGCTAGAGATGGCAGAAAGGGGAACACTGAAGCTTTCTTT.

A few counts support this clonotype. The DNA of the CDR3 is TGTGCCAGCAGTTTGGTTGTAGAGACCCAGTACTTC. Translated: CASSLVVETQYF. The V gene is TRBV12-3 or TRBV12-4, the J gene TRBJ2-5; D remains unclear. V was cut by 3 bases and J by 4 bases, with 6 bases left in between. The CDR3 length is 12 residues.

This clonotype was detected a few times. The CDR3 region is CASTLSVGSPLHF. CDR3 nucleotides: TGTGCCAGCACTCTAAGCGTCGGGTCACCCCTCCACTTT. This chain connects TRBV12-3 or TRBV12-4 to TRBJ1-6; D is unclear. The CDR3 runs to 13 residues. The V end lost 7 bases, the J end lost 10 bases, and 14 bases lay between the germline ends.

The chain is built from TRBV10-3 and TRBJ2-1, with TRBD2 matching over 11 bases. With 7 bases clipped from V and 7 bases from J, the junction kept 3 bases outside the gene matches. The CDR3 loop spans 13 amino acids. CDR1 is ENHRY, CDR2 SYGVKD, per germline. CDR3 nucleotide sequence: TGTGCCATCAATAGCGGGGGGGCAAATGAGCAGTTCTTC. Its translation is CAINSGGANEQFF.

The V call is TRBV29-1, the J call TRBJ1-6; the D gene is possibly TRBD1 (5 bases). The CDR3 is 14 residues long. The germline V and J ends were trimmed by 7 bases and 2 bases, with 12 bases remaining between them. Germline assignment: CDR1 SQVTM and CDR2 ANQGSEA. The CDR3: CSASGGPYNSPLHF. DNA for the CDR3: TGCAGCGCCAGCGGGGGACCCTATAATTCACCCCTCCACTTT.

The chain links TRBV20-1 to TRBJ2-3; D may be TRBD2 (6 bases). The CDR3 spans 16 residues. The germline V gene has CDR1 DFQATT and CDR2 SNEGSKA (reference sequence). Trimming took 4 bases from V and 1 from J, leaving 18 bases between them. CDR3 loop: CSAIGGPRPRTDTQYF. DNA of the CDR3: TGCAGTGCTATCGGGGGTCCCAGACCGCGCACAGATACGCAGTATTTT.

This clonotype was recorded a few times. V gene TRBV20-1 combines with J gene TRBJ2-7; perhaps TRBD2 as D (6 bases). V shed 3 bases and J shed 4 bases, with 10 bases lying between them. Per germline, CDR1 DFQATT and CDR2 SNEGSKA (reference sequence). CDR3 length: 12 amino acids. The CDR3 here is CSASGSWYEQYF. The DNA of the CDR3 is TGCAGTGCTAGCGGGAGTTGGTACGAGCAGTACTTC.

A word on this clonotype: A much larger clone differs from this one at a single base, so this may be a read error. The V call is TRBV20-1, the J call TRBJ1-6, with unresolved D. The V gene's germline CDR1 is DFQATT and CDR2 SNEGSKA (reference sequence). The CDR3 length is 14 residues. The CDR3 reads CSVTAADYNSPHHF. CDR3 DNA sequence: TGCAGTGTCACAGCGGCAGACTATAATTCACCCCACCACTTT.

CDR3 loop: CASSFSYREEQFF. For the CDR3, the DNA is TGTGCCAGCAGTTTCTCTTACAGGGAGGAGCAGTTCTTC. The chain links TRBV27 to TRBJ2-1; possibly TRBD1 for D (6 bases). The V gene's germline CDR1 is MNHEY and CDR2 SMNVEV (reference sequence). The CDR3 has 13 amino acids. With 3 bases removed from V and 10 bases from J, the gap between germline ends came to 13 bases.

This rearrangement joins TRBV20-1 to TRBJ1-2, with D possibly TRBD1 on 5 matching bases. Germline V gene data show CDR1 as DFQATT and CDR2 as SNEGSKA (reference sequence). This CDR3 has 12 residues. V was clipped by 5 bases and J by 3 bases, with 10 bases between them. Here the CDR3 reads CSAAVGDYGYTF. The CDR3 DNA reads as TGCAGTGCTGCGGTAGGGGACTATGGCTACACCTTC.

This clonotype was picked up a small number of times. The CDR3 here is CASSLLVGTQETQYF. The CDR3 DNA is TGCGCCAGCAGCTTGTTGGTGGGGACCCAAGAGACCCAGTACTTC. This chain uses TRBV5-1 with TRBJ2-5; the D call may be TRBD1 or TRBD2 (5 bases each). Germline V gives CDR1 SGHRS, CDR2 YFSETQ. Trimming removed 1 base at V and 1 base at J, with 11 bases between. CDR3 length: 15 amino acids.

This sequence joins TRBV29-1 and TRBJ2-7; 7 positions agree with TRBD1. Germline CDR1 SQVTM, CDR2 ANQGSEA. The CDR3 runs to 13 residues. With V trimmed by 6 bases and J by 5 bases, 10 bases remained unmatched. The CDR3 DNA reads TGCAGCGTGACCGGGACAGCTTCGAACGAGCAGTACTTC. It codes for CSVTGTASNEQYF.

The V call is TRBV27, the J call TRBJ1-2; D is uncertain. Germline CDR1 reads MNHEY; CDR2 reads SMNVEV (reference sequence). The V end was cut by 4 bases, the J end by 7 bases, with 16 bases between. The CDR3 covers 14 residues. This chain's CDR3 is CASSSSPALGGYTF. For the CDR3, the DNA is TGTGCCAGCAGTTCATCTCCAGCCCTCGGTGGCTACACCTTC.

This clonotype was detected only a few times. The chain is built from TRBV12-3 or TRBV12-4 and TRBJ1-1, with D perhaps TRBD1 (5 bases). The CDR3 runs 15 residues. V was cut by 1 base and J by 4 bases, with 13 bases left in between. In nucleotides, the CDR3 is TGTGCCAGCAGTTTAGGGGAGGGGTTTGGCACTGAAGCTTTCTTT. Its translation is CASSLGEGFGTEAFF.

V is TRBV5-1 and J is TRBJ1-2, with a tentative D call TRBD1 (5 bases). CDR3 size: 17 residues. V lost 4 bases to trimming and J lost 1 base, with 20 bases between them. Per the germline V gene, CDR1 is SGHRS and CDR2 is YFSETQ. The CDR3 protein is CASSTWDGTGINYGYTF. As DNA, the CDR3 is TGCGCCAGCAGCACATGGGACGGGACGGGAATTAACTATGGCTACACCTTC.

The V gene is TRBV12-3 or TRBV12-4, the J gene TRBJ1-2, with D perhaps matching TRBD1 (6 bases). This CDR3 contains 13 residues. V lost 4 bases and J lost 4, with 10 bases in between. CDR3 sequence (DNA): TGTGCCAGCAGTTACAGGGAAAGCTATGGCTACACCTTC. It translates to CASSYRESYGYTF.

The sample holds a few counts of this clonotype. The V call is TRBV6-6, the J call TRBJ1-5; D unclear. This CDR3 has 11 residues. Germline V gene lookup returns CDR1 MNHNY and CDR2 SVGAGI (reference sequence). V lost 5 bases, J lost 11 bases, and 10 bases lay in between. The CDR3 DNA reads as TGTGCCAGCAGTGACCGTGGAGCCCAGCATTTT. This translates into CASSDRGAQHF.